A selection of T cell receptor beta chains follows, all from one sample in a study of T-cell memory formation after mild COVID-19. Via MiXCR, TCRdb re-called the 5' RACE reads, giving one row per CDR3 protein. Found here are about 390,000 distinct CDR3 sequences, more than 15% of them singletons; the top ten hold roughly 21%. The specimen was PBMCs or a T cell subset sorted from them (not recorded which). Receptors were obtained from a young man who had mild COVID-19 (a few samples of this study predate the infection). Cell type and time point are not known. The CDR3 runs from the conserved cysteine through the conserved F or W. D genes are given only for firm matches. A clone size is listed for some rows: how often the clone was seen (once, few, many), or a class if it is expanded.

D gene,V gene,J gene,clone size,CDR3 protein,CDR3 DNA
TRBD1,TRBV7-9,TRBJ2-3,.,CASSSPRGHGTDTQYF,TGTGCCAGCAGCTCCCCCAGGGGGCACGGCACAGATACGCAGTATTTT
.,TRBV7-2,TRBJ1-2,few,CASSLATGDGYTF,TGTGCCAGCAGCTTAGCGACCGGGGATGGCTACACCTTC
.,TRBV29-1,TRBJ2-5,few,CSVDGATGETQYF,TGCAGCGTTGATGGGGCCACGGGAGAGACCCAGTACTTC
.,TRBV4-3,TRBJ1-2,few,CASSQGPRDNYGYTF,TGCGCCAGCAGCCAGGGACCGCGCGATAACTATGGCTACACCTTC
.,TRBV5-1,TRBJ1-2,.,CASSLLDGVYGYTF,TGCGCCAGCAGCCTTCTGGACGGAGTCTATGGCTACACCTTC
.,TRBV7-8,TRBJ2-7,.,CASSPAGFSYEQYF,TGTGCCAGCAGCCCCGCGGGATTCTCCTACGAGCAGTACTTC
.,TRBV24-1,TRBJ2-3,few,CATSGDGPSTDTQYF,TGTGCCACCAGTGGGGATGGGCCTAGCACAGATACGCAGTATTTT
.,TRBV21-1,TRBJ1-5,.,CASSKEVGGRQPQHF,TGTGCCAGCAGCAAAGAGGTGGGGGGAAGACAGCCCCAGCATTTT
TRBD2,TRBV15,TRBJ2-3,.,CATSRGGREADTQYF,TGTGCCACCAGCAGAGGCGGTCGGGAGGCAGATACGCAGTATTTT
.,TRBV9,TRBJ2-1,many,CASSVVGSSYNEQFF,TGTGCCAGCAGCGTAGTGGGAAGCTCCTACAATGAGCAGTTCTTC
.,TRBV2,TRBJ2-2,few,CASRKTAGELFF,TGTGCCAGCAGGAAGACAGCCGGGGAGCTGTTTTTT
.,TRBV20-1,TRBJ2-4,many,CSATDRLIAKNIQYF,TGCAGTGCCACAGACAGACTCATAGCCAAAAACATTCAGTACTTC
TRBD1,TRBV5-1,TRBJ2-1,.,CASSLERTGFHEQFF,TGCGCCAGCAGCTTGGAGAGGACAGGGTTCCATGAGCAGTTCTTC
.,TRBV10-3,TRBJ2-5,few,CATKTEETQYF,TGTGCCACCAAGACAGAAGAGACCCAGTACTTC
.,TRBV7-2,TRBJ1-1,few,CASSLVGGTGEAFF,TGTGCCAGCAGCTTAGTGGGAGGGACCGGTGAAGCTTTCTTT
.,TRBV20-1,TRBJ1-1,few,CSARVGAGRIKAEAFF,TGCAGTGCTAGAGTTGGGGCAGGGAGAATTAAGGCTGAAGCTTTCTTT
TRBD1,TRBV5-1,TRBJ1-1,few,CASSRGQGATNTEAFF,TGCGCCAGCAGCCGGGGACAGGGGGCGACGAACACTGAAGCTTTCTTT
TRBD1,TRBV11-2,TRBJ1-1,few,CASSSTGGGTEAFF,TGTGCCAGCAGCTCGACAGGGGGTGGGACTGAAGCTTTCTTT
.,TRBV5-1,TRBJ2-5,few,CASRESGRNQETQYF,TGCGCCAGCAGGGAGTCGGGACGGAACCAAGAGACCCAGTACTTC
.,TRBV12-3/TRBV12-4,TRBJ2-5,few,CASSSVAGAYQETQYF,TGTGCCAGCTCATCAGTGGCAGGAGCGTACCAAGAGACCCAGTACTTC
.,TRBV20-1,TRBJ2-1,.,CSARGGRRQYNEQFF,TGCAGTGCTAGAGGGGGTCGACGGCAGTACAATGAGCAGTTCTTC
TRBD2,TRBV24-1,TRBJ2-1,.,CATSGSLAGGPREQFF,TGTGCCACCAGTGGCTCACTAGCGGGGGGTCCACGTGAGCAGTTCTTC
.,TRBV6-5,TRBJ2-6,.,CASSPFSGANVLTF,TGTGCCAGCAGTCCATTTTCTGGGGCCAACGTCCTGACTTTC
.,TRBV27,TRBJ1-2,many,CASSLSGNYGYTF,TGTGCCAGCAGTTTGTCTGGAAACTATGGCTACACCTTC
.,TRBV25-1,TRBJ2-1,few,CASSETQVYNEQFF,TGTGCCAGCAGTGAGACCCAAGTTTACAATGAGCAGTTCTTC
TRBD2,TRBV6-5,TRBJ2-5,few,CASGPGGQETQYF,TGTGCCAGCGGTCCGGGGGGACAAGAGACCCAGTACTTC
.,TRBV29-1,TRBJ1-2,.,CSVGEGSYGYTF,TGCAGCGTTGGGGAGGGCAGCTATGGCTACACCTTC
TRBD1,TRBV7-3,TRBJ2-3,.,CASRQGAGADTQYF,TGTGCCAGCAGACAGGGGGCTGGGGCAGATACGCAGTATTTT
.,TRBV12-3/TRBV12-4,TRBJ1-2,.,CASSLRQGLSGYTF,TGTGCCAGCAGTTTAAGGCAGGGGCTCTCTGGCTACACCTTC